This T cell receptor beta chain was sequenced during a study of control samples from healthy donors and cancer patients. The germline V and J ends were trimmed by 10 bases and 1 base, with 9 bases remaining between them. Germline V gives CDR1 SNHLY, CDR2 FYNNEI. CDR3 length equals 12 residues. Sequencing was performed with immunoSEQ multiplex PCR; in TCRdb, only in-frame clones are kept and a portion is missing. This sample has about 270,000 clones, with more than 65% found just once. Sequencing was carried out using PBMCs. The chain combines TRBV2 with TRBJ2-3; unclear D gene. The sequence derives from a woman aged 55 to 70 with lung cancer. CDR3 in DNA: TGTGCCAACTCAAGTGGCACAGATACGCAGTATTTT. It codes for CANSSGTDTQYF.